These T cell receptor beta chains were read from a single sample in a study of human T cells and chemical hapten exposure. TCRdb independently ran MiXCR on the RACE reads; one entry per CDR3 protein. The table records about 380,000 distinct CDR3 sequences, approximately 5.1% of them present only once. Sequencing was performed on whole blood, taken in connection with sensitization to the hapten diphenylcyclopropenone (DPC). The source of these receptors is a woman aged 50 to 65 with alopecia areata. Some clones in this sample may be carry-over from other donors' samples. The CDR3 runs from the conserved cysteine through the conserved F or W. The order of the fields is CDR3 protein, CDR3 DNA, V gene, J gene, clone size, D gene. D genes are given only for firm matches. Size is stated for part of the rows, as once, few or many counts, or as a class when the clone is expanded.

CDR3aa: CASSWEREELDTQYF; CDR3nt: TGTGCCAGCAGTTGGGAGCGGGAGGAGTTGGATACGCAGTATTTT; v_gene: TRBV28; j_gene: TRBJ2-3; abundance: few; d_gene: TRBD2
CDR3aa: CASSFGTSGAYEQYF; CDR3nt: TGTGCCAGCAGCTTCGGGACTAGCGGGGCCTACGAGCAGTACTTC; v_gene: TRBV2; j_gene: TRBJ2-7; abundance: -; d_gene: TRBD2
CDR3aa: CAWSLRGLSSYNEQFF; CDR3nt: TGTGCCTGGAGTCTACGTGGACTATCCTCCTACAATGAGCAGTTCTTC; v_gene: TRBV30; j_gene: TRBJ2-1; abundance: few; d_gene: -
CDR3aa: CASSPPGRSTGELFF; CDR3nt: TGTGCCAGCAGCCCGCCGGGGCGGTCCACCGGGGAGCTGTTTTTT; v_gene: TRBV4-2; j_gene: TRBJ2-2; abundance: many; d_gene: -
CDR3aa: CASTVAGGPADTQYF; CDR3nt: TGCGCCAGCACCGTAGCGGGAGGGCCCGCAGATACGCAGTATTTT; v_gene: TRBV10-2; j_gene: TRBJ2-3; abundance: many; d_gene: TRBD2
CDR3aa: CASSGSGGHNYTDTQYF; CDR3nt: TGTGCCAGCAGCGGTAGCGGGGGGCACAACTACACAGATACGCAGTATTTT; v_gene: TRBV9; j_gene: TRBJ2-3; abundance: -; d_gene: TRBD2
CDR3aa: CSVEDRGLGANVLTF; CDR3nt: TGCAGCGTTGAGGACAGGGGGCTTGGGGCCAACGTCCTGACTTTC; v_gene: TRBV29-1; j_gene: TRBJ2-6; abundance: many; d_gene: TRBD1
CDR3aa: CASSGRVHEQYF; CDR3nt: TGTGCCAGCAGCGGGAGGGTCCACGAGCAGTACTTC; v_gene: TRBV6-2/TRBV6-3; j_gene: TRBJ2-7; abundance: few; d_gene: TRBD2
CDR3aa: CSALSKRRSDYEQYF; CDR3nt: TGCAGTGCCCTGAGCAAGCGGCGGAGCGACTACGAGCAGTACTTC; v_gene: TRBV20-1; j_gene: TRBJ2-7; abundance: -; d_gene: -
CDR3aa: CASSLAGTEYGYTF; CDR3nt: TGTGCCAGCAGCTTGGCCGGGACGGAATATGGCTACACCTTC; v_gene: TRBV5-4; j_gene: TRBJ1-2; abundance: few; d_gene: -
CDR3aa: CASSRLAGHNEQFF; CDR3nt: TGTGCCAGCAGTAGACTAGCGGGCCACAATGAGCAGTTCTTC; v_gene: TRBV6-1; j_gene: TRBJ2-1; abundance: few; d_gene: TRBD2
CDR3aa: CASSFGTGAGNTIYF; CDR3nt: TGTGCCAGCAGCTTCGGCACTGGGGCTGGAAACACCATATATTTT; v_gene: TRBV5-6; j_gene: TRBJ1-3; abundance: -; d_gene: -
CDR3aa: CASSLWGADTQYF; CDR3nt: TGTGCCAGCAGCTTATGGGGAGCAGATACGCAGTATTTT; v_gene: TRBV7-9; j_gene: TRBJ2-3; abundance: many; d_gene: -
CDR3aa: CASGRLQGDTNEKLFF; CDR3nt: TGTGCCAGCGGGAGGTTACAGGGGGATACTAATGAAAAACTGTTTTTT; v_gene: TRBV6-1; j_gene: TRBJ1-4; abundance: -; d_gene: TRBD1
CDR3aa: CSAPVSYNEQFF; CDR3nt: TGCAGTGCTCCCGTCTCCTACAATGAGCAGTTCTTC; v_gene: TRBV20-1; j_gene: TRBJ2-1; abundance: many; d_gene: -
CDR3aa: CASSSTGIYQPQHF; CDR3nt: TGTGCCAGCAGTTCGACAGGGATCTATCAGCCCCAGCATTTT; v_gene: TRBV6-2/TRBV6-3; j_gene: TRBJ1-5; abundance: many; d_gene: TRBD1
CDR3aa: CASSGTSVQETQYF; CDR3nt: TGTGCCAGCAGTGGGACTAGCGTCCAAGAGACCCAGTACTTC; v_gene: TRBV6-2/TRBV6-3; j_gene: TRBJ2-5; abundance: many; d_gene: TRBD2
CDR3aa: CASSNPPQGEKYYGYTF; CDR3nt: TGTGCCAGCAGCAATCCCCCCCAGGGAGAAAAATACTATGGCTACACCTTC; v_gene: TRBV21-1; j_gene: TRBJ1-2; abundance: -; d_gene: -
CDR3aa: CASSEGSGGTQPQHF; CDR3nt: TGTGCCAGCAGTGAAGGGTCAGGGGGCACTCAGCCCCAGCATTTT; v_gene: TRBV2; j_gene: TRBJ1-5; abundance: -; d_gene: TRBD1
CDR3aa: CASSPRDSHRGETQYF; CDR3nt: TGTGCCAGCAGTCCAAGGGACTCGCACCGGGGGGAGACCCAGTACTTC; v_gene: TRBV6-6; j_gene: TRBJ2-5; abundance: many; d_gene: -
CDR3aa: CSASGTVNQPQHF; CDR3nt: TGCAGTGCTTCCGGGACAGTTAATCAGCCCCAGCATTTT; v_gene: TRBV20-1; j_gene: TRBJ1-5; abundance: -; d_gene: TRBD1
CDR3aa: CASSQPGTGVETQYF; CDR3nt: TGTGCCAGCAGCCAACCCGGGACAGGGGTAGAGACCCAGTACTTC; v_gene: TRBV12-3/TRBV12-4; j_gene: TRBJ2-5; abundance: few; d_gene: TRBD1
CDR3aa: CASSIGTLNTEAFF; CDR3nt: TGTGCCAGCTCAATCGGGACGTTGAACACTGAAGCTTTCTTT; v_gene: TRBV18; j_gene: TRBJ1-1; abundance: few; d_gene: -
CDR3aa: CASSQDYPDTQYF; CDR3nt: TGCGCCAGCAGCCAAGATTATCCAGATACGCAGTATTTT; v_gene: TRBV4-3; j_gene: TRBJ2-3; abundance: few; d_gene: -
CDR3aa: CASSEETDTQYF; CDR3nt: TGTGCCAGCAGTGAAGAAACAGATACGCAGTATTTT; v_gene: TRBV2; j_gene: TRBJ2-3; abundance: few; d_gene: -
CDR3aa: CASSFGTVGTDTQYF; CDR3nt: TGTGCCAGCAGCTTCGGGACAGTAGGCACAGATACGCAGTATTTT; v_gene: TRBV7-2; j_gene: TRBJ2-3; abundance: few; d_gene: TRBD1
CDR3aa: CASSQLIRAGLNEQFF; CDR3nt: TGTGCCAGCAGCCAATTAATTCGGGCGGGGCTTAATGAGCAGTTCTTC; v_gene: TRBV16; j_gene: TRBJ2-1; abundance: -; d_gene: -
CDR3aa: CASRGPLRGDTQYF; CDR3nt: TGTGCCAGCAGGGGACCCTTGAGGGGAGATACGCAGTATTTT; v_gene: TRBV27; j_gene: TRBJ2-3; abundance: -; d_gene: -
CDR3aa: CASSFPGQGDNSPLHF; CDR3nt: TGTGCCAGCAGCTTCCCGGGACAGGGCGATAATTCACCCCTCCACTTT; v_gene: TRBV11-3; j_gene: TRBJ1-6; abundance: few; d_gene: TRBD1
CDR3aa: CASSLRGLQNDYTF; CDR3nt: TGTGCCAGCAGTTTAAGGGGGCTGCAGAATGACTACACCTTC; v_gene: TRBV28; j_gene: TRBJ1-2; abundance: -; d_gene: TRBD1
CDR3aa: CASSEGSGTEQFF; CDR3nt: TGTGCCAGCAGCGAAGGTAGCGGGACTGAGCAGTTCTTC; v_gene: TRBV27; j_gene: TRBJ2-1; abundance: many; d_gene: TRBD2
CDR3aa: CASSQGAYTQYF; CDR3nt: TGCGCCAGCAGCCAAGGGGCATATACGCAGTATTTT; v_gene: TRBV4-1; j_gene: TRBJ2-3; abundance: -; d_gene: -
CDR3aa: CASSLAGRAEAFF; CDR3nt: TGTGCCAGCAGTTTAGCAGGGAGGGCTGAAGCTTTCTTT; v_gene: TRBV12-3/TRBV12-4; j_gene: TRBJ1-1; abundance: -; d_gene: -
CDR3aa: CASSLTGTGKTEAFF; CDR3nt: TGTGCCAGCAGCCTTACCGGGACAGGGAAGACTGAAGCTTTCTTT; v_gene: TRBV11-1; j_gene: TRBJ1-1; abundance: few; d_gene: TRBD1
CDR3aa: CASKANRDLSYNEQFF; CDR3nt: TGTGCCAGCAAGGCAAACCGGGATCTTAGCTACAATGAGCAGTTCTTC; v_gene: TRBV6-1; j_gene: TRBJ2-1; abundance: -; d_gene: -
CDR3aa: CASSESGQGFTGELFF; CDR3nt: TGCGCCAGCAGTGAGTCAGGACAGGGATTCACCGGGGAGCTGTTTTTT; v_gene: TRBV10-2; j_gene: TRBJ2-2; abundance: -; d_gene: TRBD1
CDR3aa: CASRRGGYGYTF; CDR3nt: TGTGCCAGCAGGAGGGGTGGTTACGGCTACACCTTC; v_gene: TRBV6-5; j_gene: TRBJ1-2; abundance: few; d_gene: -
CDR3aa: CASSLRPGETEAFF; CDR3nt: TGCGCCAGCAGCTTGCGGCCAGGGGAGACTGAAGCTTTCTTT; v_gene: TRBV5-1; j_gene: TRBJ1-1; abundance: many; d_gene: -
CDR3aa: CATGAGANTEAFF; CDR3nt: TGTGCCACGGGGGCAGGCGCGAACACTGAAGCTTTCTTT; v_gene: TRBV10-3; j_gene: TRBJ1-1; abundance: few; d_gene: -
CDR3aa: CAISSLGEQYNSPLHF; CDR3nt: TGTGCCATCAGTTCCCTAGGGGAGCAGTATAATTCACCCCTCCACTTT; v_gene: TRBV10-3; j_gene: TRBJ1-6; abundance: many; d_gene: -
CDR3aa: CASKGTGMEQFF; CDR3nt: TGTGCCAGCAAAGGGACAGGAATGGAGCAGTTCTTC; v_gene: TRBV12-3/TRBV12-4; j_gene: TRBJ2-1; abundance: few; d_gene: TRBD1
CDR3aa: CSVKGGDSRNIQYF; CDR3nt: TGCAGCGTAAAAGGGGGGGACAGTCGAAACATTCAGTACTTC; v_gene: TRBV29-1; j_gene: TRBJ2-4; abundance: many; d_gene: -
CDR3aa: CASLGVPTYEQYF; CDR3nt: TGTGCCAGCCTAGGAGTTCCCACCTACGAGCAGTACTTC; v_gene: TRBV25-1; j_gene: TRBJ2-7; abundance: few; d_gene: -
CDR3aa: CASSLANAAADTQYF; CDR3nt: TGCGCCAGCAGCTTGGCAAACGCCGCAGCAGATACGCAGTATTTT; v_gene: TRBV5-1; j_gene: TRBJ2-3; abundance: many; d_gene: -
CDR3aa: CASGLGQGAGNSPLHF; CDR3nt: TGTGCCAGCGGACTAGGACAGGGGGCTGGAAATTCACCCCTCCACTTT; v_gene: TRBV28; j_gene: TRBJ1-6; abundance: -; d_gene: TRBD1
CDR3aa: CASSRGTYEQYF; CDR3nt: TGTGCCAGCAGTAGGGGGACCTACGAGCAGTACTTC; v_gene: TRBV27; j_gene: TRBJ2-7; abundance: many; d_gene: -
CDR3aa: CASSQSLAGGPDYNEQFF; CDR3nt: TGTGCCAGCAGCCAGAGCCTAGCGGGAGGGCCCGACTACAATGAGCAGTTCTTC; v_gene: TRBV7-9; j_gene: TRBJ2-1; abundance: many; d_gene: TRBD2
CDR3aa: CASSPTPGLAGGPFGTDTQYF; CDR3nt: TGTGCCAGTAGTCCAACCCCGGGACTAGCGGGAGGGCCTTTTGGCACAGATACGCAGTATTTT; v_gene: TRBV19; j_gene: TRBJ2-3; abundance: once; d_gene: TRBD2
CDR3aa: CASSLSREGTQYF; CDR3nt: TGTGCCAGCAGTTTATCACGAGAAGGGACCCAGTACTTC; v_gene: TRBV28; j_gene: TRBJ2-5; abundance: -; d_gene: -
CDR3aa: CASSYRDIEDEAFF; CDR3nt: TGTGCCAGCAGTTATAGGGATATAGAAGATGAAGCTTTCTTT; v_gene: TRBV27; j_gene: TRBJ1-1; abundance: many; d_gene: -
CDR3aa: CAISESASLEQYF; CDR3nt: TGTGCCATCAGTGAGTCGGCTAGCCTTGAGCAGTACTTC; v_gene: TRBV10-3; j_gene: TRBJ2-7; abundance: many; d_gene: -
CDR3aa: CASSLAQGHSPLHF; CDR3nt: TGTGCCAGCAGCTTAGCACAGGGTCATTCACCCCTCCACTTT; v_gene: TRBV7-2; j_gene: TRBJ1-6; abundance: -; d_gene: -
CDR3aa: CASSLVAGGLQETQYF; CDR3nt: TGTGCCAGCTCTTTGGTGGCGGGAGGCCTTCAAGAGACCCAGTACTTC; v_gene: TRBV18; j_gene: TRBJ2-5; abundance: -; d_gene: TRBD2